Presented here are 21 T cell receptor beta chains from one specimen sequenced in a study of low-dose radiotherapy and immunotherapy resistance in tumors. cDNA synthesis used a TRAV/TRBV-specific primer set for both chains. Amplification, which lasted 20 to 25 PCR cycles, used a constant-region primer and V-primer adapter to amplify TCRs. TCRdb itself ran the reads through MiXCR, one entry per CDR3 protein. Seen here are about 84,000 distinct CDR3 sequences, around 17% observed once, and the top ten hold less than 1.5%. Documented time point: after trial treatment. The treatment here: LDRT plus nivolumab, ipilimumab, low-dose cyclophosphamide and aspirin (RACIN trial). The input for sequencing was PBMCs, taken after low-dose radiotherapy plus immunotherapy. Every receptor here comes from a male donor with prostate cancer.

This clonotype was counted ten times or more. This rearrangement joins TRBV10-2 to TRBJ1-5; no reliable D call. Trimming left V 3 bases short and J 0 bases short, with 6 bases between. The germline V gene has CDR1 WSHSY and CDR2 SAAADI. This CDR3 contains 14 residues. CDR3 bases: TGCGCCAGCAGTGAAAACGGTAGCAATCAGCCCCAGCATTTT. Its protein product is CASSENGSNQPQHF.

In this sample, this clonotype turned up many times. V is TRBV19 and J is TRBJ2-7; the D gene could be TRBD1 or TRBD2 (6 bases each). The CDR3 extends over 14 amino acids. Trimming stripped 3 bases from V and 3 bases from J, with 12 bases between. Germline V gene lookup returns CDR1 LNHDA and CDR2 SQIVND (reference sequence). The DNA for the CDR3 is TGTGCCAGTAGTATCCCGGGGGCCCACTACGAGCAGTACTTC. It yields the protein CASSIPGAHYEQYF.

This clonotype came up many times. The rearrangement joins TRBV4-1 to TRBJ2-1; weak D call: TRBD2 (6 bases). CDR3 size: 17 residues. CDR1 MGHRA and CDR2 YSYEKL come from the germline V gene. Trimming took 0 bases from V and 0 from J, leaving 12 bases between them. CDR3 in DNA: TGCGCCAGCAGCCAAGATAGGGACTCACACTCCTACAATGAGCAGTTCTTC. Protein product: CASSQDRDSHSYNEQFF.

This clonotype occurred many times. The chain's CDR3 is CASSTYRDAFYEQYF. The CDR3 DNA sequence: TGTGCCAGCAGCACCTACCGGGACGCATTCTACGAGCAGTACTTC. The rearrangement uses TRBV9 and TRBJ2-7; D is perhaps TRBD1 or TRBD2 (5 bases each). The germline V gene has CDR1 SGDLS and CDR2 YYNGEE. The CDR3 runs to 15 residues. V lost 4 bases to trimming and J lost 3 bases, with 17 bases between them.

This clonotype was found many times. V is TRBV28 and J is TRBJ2-6; D is unresolved. Germline CDR1 is MDHEN and CDR2 is SYDVKM. Trimming took off 6 bases at V and 0 bases at J, with 6 bases between the two ends. This CDR3 region has 14 residues. The CDR3 sequence: CASRQYSGANVLTF. CDR3 bases: TGTGCCAGCAGACAATACTCTGGGGCCAACGTCCTGACTTTC.

This clonotype was seen many times. This chain links TRBV6-2 or TRBV6-3 with TRBJ2-3, with D hard to call. The CDR3 loop spans 15 amino acids. The germline V gene has CDR1 MNHEY and CDR2 SVGEGT. V shed 0 bases and J shed 3 bases, with 10 bases lying between them. CDR3 nucleotides: TGTGCCAGCAGTTACTCGATGGCGGATACAGATACGCAGTATTTT. It yields the protein CASSYSMADTDTQYF.

This clonotype was observed many times. The chain uses TRBV7-2 and TRBJ2-1, with 14 bases that match TRBD2. The CDR3 is 19 amino acids. Per the germline V gene, CDR1 is SGHTA and CDR2 is FQGNSA. V dropped 0 bases and J dropped 3; count of bases not matched to a gene: 7. CDR3 in DNA: TGTGCCAGCAGCTTAGCGGGACTAGCGGGAGCCAACTACTACAATGAGCAGTTCTTC. This translates into CASSLAGLAGANYYNEQFF.

In its sample, this clonotype was seen a few times. The rearrangement links TRBV9 to TRBJ2-1; TRBD2 aligns across 10 bases. The CDR3 is made up of 16 amino acids. After removal of 4 bases from V and 0 bases from J, the junction contained 4 bases not matched to a gene. CDR1 is SGDLS, CDR2 YYNGEE, per germline. In DNA, the CDR3 is TGTGCCAGCAGCCCATGGACTAGCGGCTCCTACAATGAGCAGTTCTTC. This encodes CASSPWTSGSYNEQFF.

A few counts support this clonotype. V usage is TRBV7-4 and J usage is TRBJ2-1, with 12 bases fitting TRBD2. Trimming cost V 2 bases and J 15 bases; bases outside gene matches: 5. CDR3 size: 13 residues. CDR1 is SGHVT, CDR2 SQSDAQ, per germline. CDR3 in DNA: TGTGCCAGCAGCTTACCTAGCGGGAGGGCCCTGTTCTTC. Amino acids: CASSLPSGRALFF. The full variable domain, its missing parts supplied by reference TRBV7-4 and TRBJ2-1, is GAGVSQSPRYKVAKRGRDVALRCDSISGHVTLYWYRQTLGQGSEVLTYSQSDAQRDKSGRPSGRFSAERPERSVSTLKIQRTEQGDSAVYLCASSLPSGRALFFGPGTRLTVL.

This clonotype came up many times. The rearrangement links TRBV7-3 to TRBJ2-3, with D uncertain. Germline V gives CDR1 SGHTA, CDR2 FQGTGA. Trimming took off 5 bases at V and 6 bases at J, with 12 bases between the two ends. The length of the CDR3 is 13 residues. CDR3 region: CASSPSYTDTQYF. The CDR3 DNA follows: TGTGCCAGCAGCCCATCCTACACCGATACGCAGTATTTT.

The J gene is TRBJ1-1, the V gene TRBV3-1, with D unclear. The germline V gene has CDR1 LGHDT and CDR2 YNNKEL (reference sequence). Trimming stripped 4 bases from V and 7 bases from J, with 13 bases between. The CDR3 spans 13 residues. The chain's CDR3 is CASSLRTGGEAFF. DNA for the CDR3: TGTGCCAGCAGCCTACGGACCGGTGGTGAAGCTTTCTTT.

This clonotype was observed at least ten times. This rearrangement joins TRBV7-2 to TRBJ1-1; D gene ambiguous. Looked up from germline, CDR1 is SGHTA and CDR2 is FQGNSA. V was clipped by 1 base and J by 5 bases, with 11 bases between them. CDR3 length: 14 residues. The CDR3 DNA sequence: TGTGCCAGCAGCTTAGGGTCCGAGGCAACTGAAGCTTTCTTT. It yields the protein CASSLGSEATEAFF. The entire variable domain, with the rest obtained from reference TRBV7-2 and TRBJ1-1, is as follows: GAGVSQSPSNKVTEKGKDVELRCDPISGHTALYWYRQSLGQGLEFLIYFQGNSAPDKSGLPSDRFSAERTGGSVSTLTIQRTQQEDSAVYLCASSLGSEATEAFFGQGTRLTVV.

This clonotype was seen more than once but under ten times. It is likely a read error: a sequence one base away is far more abundant. The chain combines TRBV7-9 with TRBJ2-2, with D tentatively TRBD2 (5 bases). CDR1 and CDR2 (germline): SEHNR, FQNEAQ (reference sequence). The CDR3 contains 14 residues. The CDR3 spells CASTLTGLTGEPFF. Here the CDR3 DNA reads TGTGCCAGCACTCTAACGGGTTTGACCGGGGAGCCGTTTTTT.

The chain links TRBV6-6 to TRBJ2-1; no clear D. The CDR3 consists of 11 residues. Germline lookup yields CDR1 MNHNY and CDR2 SVGAGI (reference sequence). The V end lost 4 bases, the J end lost 10 bases, and 8 bases lay between the germline ends. The CDR3 nucleotides are TGTGCCAGCAGTTTTCTTCTAGAGCAGTTCTTC. Residues: CASSFLLEQFF.

This clonotype was picked up many times. One end of the junction is discordant with germline, which a read error may explain. The chain employs TRBV29-1 and TRBJ2-5; 7 bases fit TRBD1. The CDR3 length is 14 residues. CDR1 and CDR2 from the germline V gene are SQVTM and ANQGSEA. This CDR3 is CSVQEGAIGETQYF. Written as DNA, the CDR3 is TGCAGCGTTCAAGAGGGGGCGATAGGAGAGACCCAGTACTTC. The variable domain in full, completed from reference TRBV29-1 and TRBJ2-5, reads SAVISQKPSRDICQRGTSLTIQCQVDSQVTMMFWYRQQPGQSLTLIATANQGSEATYESGFVIDKFPISRPNLTFSTLTVSNMSPEDSSIYLCSVQEGAIGETQYFGPGTRLLVL.

Comment on this clonotype: Since a far larger clone is one base different, this is likely a read error. This chain connects TRBV28 to TRBJ2-1, with 10 bases identical to TRBD2. Germline values: CDR1 MDHEN, CDR2 SYDVKM. CDR3 size: 15 residues. The trim removed 6 bases at V and 10 bases at J, leaving 12 bases unmatched. The DNA for the CDR3 is TGTGCCAGCAGCCGGCCGCTAGCGGGAGTGGACGAGCAGTTCTTC. It translates to CASSRPLAGVDEQFF.

CDR3 DNA: TGCAGTGCTAGAGATGGCGGGGAAATGCCTGAAGCTTTCTTT. This gives the protein CSARDGGEMPEAFF. This chain uses TRBV20-1 with TRBJ1-1; D unclear. Trimming took off 0 bases at V and 6 bases at J, with 14 bases between the two ends. This CDR3 contains 14 residues. In germline, CDR1 is DFQATT, CDR2 SNEGSKA (reference sequence).

This clonotype has a count of ten or more. This sequence joins TRBV28 and TRBJ1-3, with 8 nucleotides matching TRBD1. J lost 2 bases, V lost 7 bases, and 4 bases had no gene match. The germline V gene encodes CDR1 MDHEN and CDR2 SYDVKM. The CDR3 is 14 amino acids. CDR3 region: CASNTGGAGNTIYF. Here the CDR3 DNA reads TGTGCCAGCAACACAGGGGGAGCTGGAAACACCATATATTTT.

In its sample, this clonotype was seen many times. J is TRBJ2-2 and V is TRBV4-1; possibly TRBD2 for D (5 bases). Between the trimmed V and J ends, which lost 1 base and 7 bases, there was a span of 13 bases. Germline CDR1 and CDR2: MGHRA and YSYEKL. The CDR3 is 15 amino acids. The CDR3 DNA sequence: TGCGCCAGCAGCCAAGTAAAGGACGAGGGCGGGGAGCTGTTTTTT. Translated, it gives CASSQVKDEGGELFF.

This clonotype was observed at least ten times. This chain connects TRBV14 to TRBJ2-1; 13 bases map to TRBD2. V shed 0 bases, J shed 6 bases, and the junction held 11 bases outside the gene matches. Germline CDR1 and CDR2: SGHDN and FVKESK. The CDR3 loop spans 19 amino acids. The CDR3 protein is CASSQEDYGLAGVSNEQFF. The CDR3, as DNA: TGTGCCAGCAGCCAAGAAGATTATGGACTAGCGGGAGTATCCAATGAGCAGTTCTTC.

The sample holds many counts of this clonotype. The chain has TRBV30 and TRBJ1-5, with D unclear. The CDR3 covers 15 residues. The V end was cut by 4 bases, the J end by 0 bases, with 13 bases between. CDR1 and CDR2 (germline): GTSNPN, SVGIG (reference sequence). For the CDR3, the DNA is TGTGCCTGGAACGCGGGAGGGTATAGCAATCAGCCCCAGCATTTT. It is translated as CAWNAGGYSNQPQHF.